This T cell receptor beta chain emerged from a study of shared clonotypes between healthy human individuals. Background on the study: For every donor, three CD4 naive, three CD4 memory, two CD8 naive and one CD8 memory plates were used. Study-level findings and limits: Clonotypes that were shared across a handful of donors made up 4% to 6% of naive CD4 clonotypes. Non-shared clonotypes had lower generation probabilities than those shared by all four donors. At large depth, rarefaction still showed sorted-subset sequencing to be incomplete.

The CDR3 has 14 residues. V was trimmed by 4 bases and J by 5 bases, leaving 14 bases between them. Per germline, CDR1 SNHLY and CDR2 FYNNEI. Clones were sequenced by immunoSEQ multiplex PCR, and TCRdb holds only the in-frame ones, with some missing. Here the sample spans about 2.5 million clones, about 90% being singletons. Regarding this clone: Antigen unknown.

The rearrangement uses TRBV2 and TRBJ1-2; D remains ambiguous. Sequenced input: naive CD4+ T cells from PBMCs. Documented subset: CD45RA+ positively selected. The sequence came from a man younger than 35 in good health. Some clones in this sample may be carry-over from other donors' samples. Here the CDR3 reads CASSGTAYLYGYTF. The CDR3 nucleotides are TGTGCCAGCAGTGGGACGGCTTACCTTTATGGCTACACCTTC.